The 17 T cell receptor beta chains presented below share a single source sample, sequenced in a study of blood T cell repertoires in COVID-19. Sequencing used immunoSEQ multiplex PCR; TCRdb keeps in-frame clones, though not all of them. The sample consists of fewer than 250,000 clones, 83% of them appearing once. The specimen was peripheral blood. The receptors derive from a human donor in a cohort sampled during active COVID-19.

The gene calls are TRBV4-2 and TRBJ2-7; 14 nucleotides match TRBD2. In germline, CDR1 is LGHNA, CDR2 YNFKEQ. The CDR3 has 14 amino acids. Trimming at V came to 1 base and at J to 12 bases, leaving 5 bases not matched to a gene. The CDR3 reads CASSQGTSGGRLYF. The CDR3, as DNA: TGTGCCAGCAGCCAAGGGACTAGCGGGGGGAGACTGTACTTC.

The genes are TRBV28 and TRBJ1-1, with TRBD1 matching 8 bases. The CDR3 spans 15 residues. From germline, CDR1 is MDHEN and CDR2 SYDVKM. V lost 6 bases and J lost 3; bases outside the gene matches: 9. CDR3 amino acids: CASRTGVLRYTEAFF. In DNA, the CDR3 is TGTGCCAGCAGGACAGGGGTTCTTCGGTACACTGAAGCTTTCTTT.

This clone has ten or more counts. In DNA form, the CDR3 reads TGTGCCAGCAGCCCCTGGACAGGGGCCGAGCAGTACTTC. It codes for CASSPWTGAEQYF. V usage is TRBV5-8 and J usage is TRBJ2-7, with TRBD1 matching over 9 bases. Trimming at V came to 4 bases and at J to 6 bases, leaving 5 bases not matched to a gene. Germline CDR1 reads SGHTS; CDR2 reads YDEGEE. The CDR3 contains 13 residues.

The gene calls are TRBV9 and TRBJ1-1; 7 bases agree with TRBD1. This CDR3 is built from 15 residues. V was clipped by 4 bases and J by 1 base; unmatched bases: 7. CDR1 is SGDLS, CDR2 YYNGEE, per germline. The CDR3 sequence: CASSPRQGKNTEAFF. The CDR3 DNA reads as TGTGCCAGCAGCCCTCGACAGGGCAAGAACACTGAAGCTTTCTTT.

The chain links TRBV6-5 to TRBJ2-3; TRBD2 matches 8 bases. With V trimmed by 4 bases and J by 2 bases, 5 bases remained unmatched. The V gene's germline CDR1 is MNHEY and CDR2 SVGAGI. CDR3 length equals 15 residues. CDR3 nucleotides: TGTGCCAGCAGTTCATCTAGCGGGTACACAGATACGCAGTATTTT. Translation gives CASSSSSGYTDTQYF.

This clone was seen just once. The chain recombines TRBV4-1 with TRBJ1-1; D is possibly TRBD1 (5 bases). The germline gives CDR1 MGHRA, CDR2 YSYEKL. The V end lost 0 bases, the J end lost 1 base, and 18 bases lay between the germline ends. This CDR3 comprises 18 residues. CDR3 nucleotides: TGCGCCAGCAGCCAAGATGCAGGGAGGTACGTCCAGAACACTGAAGCTTTCTTT. Translated, it gives CASSQDAGRYVQNTEAFF.

The chain uses TRBV28 and TRBJ1-1; 10 bases are a match to TRBD1. The germline CDR1 and CDR2 sequences are MDHEN and SYDVKM. Losses at the gene ends were 1 base for V and 6 bases for J; bases not matched to a gene: 5. This CDR3 has 15 amino acids. CDR3 in DNA: TGTGCCAGCAGTTTATATAGACAGGGGGCGTCTGAAGCTTTCTTT. Its translation: CASSLYRQGASEAFF.

This chain joins TRBV7-2 and TRBJ2-1; TRBD2 aligns across 11 bases. Per the germline V gene, CDR1 is SGHTA and CDR2 is FQGNSA. The length of the CDR3 is 15 residues. V was clipped by 4 bases and J by 6 bases; unmatched bases: 5. CDR3 in DNA: TGTGCCAGCAGCTCACTAGCGGGGGCCCCCAATGAGCAGTTCTTC. Protein product: CASSSLAGAPNEQFF.

This clone was observed a handful of times. The gene calls are TRBV3-1 (or the pseudogene TRBV3-2) and TRBJ2-3, with D possibly matching TRBD2 (5 bases). Looked up from germline, CDR1 is LGHDT and CDR2 is YNNKEL (reference sequence). Trimming took 3 bases from V and 7 from J, leaving 11 bases between them. The CDR3 is 13 amino acids. The CDR3 region is CASSQRGHNTQYF. The DNA for the CDR3 is TGTGCCAGCAGCCAGAGAGGGCACAATACGCAGTATTTT.

V usage is TRBV10-3 and J usage is TRBJ1-1, with D maybe TRBD1 (5 bases). V was pared by 3 bases and J by 1 base, with 12 bases between. Looked up from germline, CDR1 is ENHRY and CDR2 is SYGVKD. CDR3 length: 15 residues. The CDR3 DNA follows: TGTGCCATCAGTGACGGGGGGGGACGGAACACTGAAGCTTTCTTT. As protein: CAISDGGGRNTEAFF.

This sequence joins TRBV6-5 and TRBJ1-6; maybe TRBD1 (6 bases). Trimming cost V 6 bases and J 4 bases, with 10 bases left between them. The length of the CDR3 is 14 residues. CDR1 is MNHEY and CDR2 is SVGAGI in the germline V gene. The CDR3 DNA follows: TGTGCCAGCAGGGGGCAGGGGTATAATTCACCCCTCCACTTT. Its translation: CASRGQGYNSPLHF.

This chain links TRBV5-1 with TRBJ1-1, with D unclear. V lost 5 bases and J lost 4, with 15 bases in between. Germline CDR1 SGHRS, CDR2 YFSETQ. This CDR3 has 14 amino acids. The CDR3 loop is CASRARQRVTEAFF. CDR3 coding DNA: TGCGCCAGCAGGGCTCGTCAACGTGTCACTGAAGCTTTCTTT.

J is TRBJ2-5 and V is TRBV27; 9 bases line up with TRBD1. Germline loops: CDR1 MNHEY, CDR2 SMNVEV (reference sequence). J was trimmed by 3 bases and V by 1 base; bases with no gene match: 3. The CDR3 is 15 residues long. CDR3 coding DNA: TGTGCCAGCAGTTTATGGGGGACAGGGAAAGAGACCCAGTACTTC. It specifies CASSLWGTGKETQYF.

V gene TRBV18 combines with J gene TRBJ1-3; D remains ambiguous. The CDR3 extends over 15 amino acids. V was clipped by 3 bases and J by 0 bases, with 9 bases between them. From germline, CDR1 is KGHSH and CDR2 LQKENI. CDR3 nucleotide sequence: TGTGCCAGCTCACCTTTGGAGAGCTCTGGAAACACCATATATTTT. It codes for CASSPLESSGNTIYF.

V and J are TRBV29-1 and TRBJ2-1; the match to TRBD1 covers 11 bases. V was clipped by 6 bases and J by 6 bases; unmatched bases: 7. There are 14 residues in the CDR3. Germline-derived CDR1 and CDR2 are SQVTM and ANQGSEA. The CDR3 sequence: CSVAWGQGGNEQFF. The CDR3 DNA sequence: TGCAGCGTCGCTTGGGGACAGGGGGGCAATGAGCAGTTCTTC.

The DNA for the CDR3 is TGCGCCAGCAGCCCTTGGGCAGGGGACCACGAGCAGTACTTC. Its translation: CASSPWAGDHEQYF. This chain links TRBV5-1 with TRBJ2-7, with D possibly TRBD1 on 6 matching bases. The germline V and J ends were trimmed by 4 bases and 5 bases, with 16 bases remaining between them. CDR1 SGHRS and CDR2 YFSETQ come from the germline V gene. CDR3 length: 14 amino acids.

The chain carries TRBV4-1 and TRBJ2-1; 9 bases are shared with TRBD2. The CDR3 is made up of 16 amino acids. Trimming at V came to 5 bases and at J to 0 bases, leaving 5 bases not matched to a gene. CDR1 MGHRA and CDR2 YSYEKL come from the germline V gene. CDR3 sequence: CASSLRLAVSYNEQFF. As DNA, the CDR3 is TGCGCCAGCAGCTTGCGACTAGCGGTCTCCTACAATGAGCAGTTCTTC.